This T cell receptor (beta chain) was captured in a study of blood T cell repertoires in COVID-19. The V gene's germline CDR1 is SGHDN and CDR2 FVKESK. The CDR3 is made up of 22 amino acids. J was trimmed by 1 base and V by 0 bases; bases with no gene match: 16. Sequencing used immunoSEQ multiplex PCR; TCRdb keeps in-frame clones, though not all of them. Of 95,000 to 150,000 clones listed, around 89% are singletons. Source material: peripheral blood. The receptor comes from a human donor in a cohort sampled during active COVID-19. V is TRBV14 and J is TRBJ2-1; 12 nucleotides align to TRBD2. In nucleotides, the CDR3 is TGTGCCAGCAGCCAAGAAGGAGGGACTAGCGGGCCATATATCCGATCCTACAATGAGCAGTTCTTC. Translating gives CASSQEGGTSGPYIRSYNEQFF.